This T cell receptor (beta chain) was observed in a study of blood T cells in healthy people across ages. Findings and caveats of the study: Among long-lived donors, naive CD4+ cells were more numerous and diversity higher than in aged donors. Per-million-T-cell TCR beta diversity fell roughly linearly with age.

Trimming pared 0 bases from V and 2 bases from J, leaving 11 bases between. The CDR3 sequence is 15 residues long. Looked up from germline, CDR1 is MNHEY and CDR2 is SVGAGI. A sample-barcoded 5' primer and a J-beta primer mix were used in a second PCR of roughly 6 to 11 cycles. Every cDNA molecule bore a tag from a template-switch adaptor containing 12 random nucleotides. No fewer than 3 million CDR3-containing paired-end reads came from each sample. TCRdb reanalysed the 5' RACE reads using MiXCR and keeps one entry per CDR3 protein. The table includes roughly 1.5 million distinct CDR3 sequences, roughly two fifths detected once. About this clonotype itself: Antigen unknown.

This chain joins TRBV6-5 and TRBJ2-7, with D perhaps matching TRBD1 (5 bases). This sequence originates from a woman aged 18-29 years in good health. Input material: blood. CDR3 DNA sequence: TGTGCCAGCAGTTACTCTCCAGGGCTGGCCTACGAGCAGTACTTC. It codes for CASSYSPGLAYEQYF.